Below are 30 T cell receptor beta chains sequenced from a single sample in a study of shared clonotypes between healthy human individuals. Some clones are missing from TCRdb's copy, which holds only in-frame ones; the method was immunoSEQ multiplex PCR. The data contain some 660,000 clones, more than 70% of them singletons. The sample consisted of memory CD4+ T cells sorted from blood. The sample's subset: CD45RA-negative fraction. These receptors came from a woman younger than 45 in good health.

V gene TRBV6-6 combines with J gene TRBJ2-5; a possible D gene is TRBD2 (6 bases). This CDR3 contains 13 residues. Germline-derived CDR1 and CDR2 are MNHNY and SVGAGI (reference sequence). Deletions cut 5 bases from V and 3 bases from J, with 10 bases between. The DNA of the CDR3 is TGTGCCAGCAGTGAGCGGGTCAAAGAGACCCAGTACTTC. Translating it yields CASSERVKETQYF.

V usage is TRBV27 and J usage is TRBJ2-7, with 11 bases that match TRBD2. The junction had 1 base not matched to a gene; V was cut back by 8 bases and J by 1 base. The length of the CDR3 is 13 residues. Per the germline V gene, CDR1 is MNHEY and CDR2 is SMNVEV (reference sequence). The DNA of the CDR3 is TGTGCCAGCCGGACTAGCGGGTCCTACGAGCAGTACTTC. Its protein product is CASRTSGSYEQYF.

The CDR3 nucleotides are TGTGCCAGCAGCGTAAGTTCAGGGATCTATGGCTACACCTTC. Residues: CASSVSSGIYGYTF. The chain is built from TRBV9 and TRBJ1-2, with D possibly TRBD1 on 5 matching bases. CDR3 length: 14 amino acids. V was trimmed by 1 base and J by 4 bases, leaving 11 bases between them. Germline V lookup: CDR1 SGDLS, CDR2 YYNGEE.

The chain recombines TRBV7-9 with TRBJ2-3; D is uncertain. Germline-derived CDR1 and CDR2 are SEHNR and FQNEAQ (reference sequence). Trimming shortened V by 8 bases and J by 5 bases, and 11 bases separated the two germline ends. CDR3 length: 12 amino acids. CDR3 nucleotide sequence: TGTGCCAGCGAGTTCTCTGGAGATACGCAGTATTTT. It yields the protein CASEFSGDTQYF.

The CDR3 bases are TGTGCCAGCTCACCGAAAGAGGACACCGACACTGAAGCTTTCTTT. It translates to CASSPKEDTDTEAFF. The J gene is TRBJ1-1, the V gene TRBV18; a possible D gene is TRBD1 (5 bases). The V end was cut by 3 bases, the J end by 3 bases, with 14 bases between. Germline V gene data show CDR1 as KGHSH and CDR2 as LQKENI. The CDR3 has 15 amino acids.

The chain recombines TRBV6-4 with TRBJ2-1; the match to TRBD2 covers 11 bases. Trimming cost V 3 bases and J 9 bases; bases outside gene matches: 1. The CDR3 is 13 amino acids. Germline lookup yields CDR1 MRHNA and CDR2 SNTAGT. The CDR3 loop reads CASSELAGVEQFF. CDR3 bases: TGTGCCAGCAGTGAACTAGCGGGAGTTGAGCAGTTCTTC.

There are a few counts of this clone. Other DNA sequences in this sample translate to the same CDR3. The J gene is TRBJ2-7, the V gene TRBV7-2; D is undetermined. The CDR3 has 13 residues. Germline lookup yields CDR1 SGHTA and CDR2 FQGNSA. V lost 5 bases, J lost 2 bases, and 10 bases lay in between. The CDR3 nucleotides read TGTGCCAGCAGCCCCTACCTAACCTACGAGCAGTACTTC. Translated: CASSPYLTYEQYF.

V is TRBV7-9 and J is TRBJ2-5; no clear D gene. CDR1 and CDR2 (germline): SEHNR, FQNEAQ (reference sequence). This CDR3 spans 14 amino acids. V was cut by 1 base and J by 4 bases, with 10 bases left in between. CDR3 sequence: CASSLEAVLETQYF. The CDR3 bases are TGTGCCAGCAGCTTAGAGGCAGTTTTAGAGACCCAGTACTTC.

A word on this clone: Distinct nucleotide sequences in the sample also encode this CDR3. The rearrangement links TRBV28 to TRBJ1-2; perhaps TRBD1 as D (5 bases). This CDR3 comprises 13 residues. CDR1 is MDHEN and CDR2 is SYDVKM in the germline V gene. The V gene lost 3 bases and the J gene lost 4 bases, with 9 bases spanning the gap. CDR3 in amino acids: CASSLGGAYGYTF. The CDR3 DNA follows: TGTGCCAGCAGTTTGGGGGGTGCCTATGGCTACACCTTC.

The genes are TRBV25-1 and TRBJ1-2; the D gene is possibly TRBD1 (6 bases). The V gene's germline CDR1 is MGHDK and CDR2 SYGVNS. This CDR3 spans 17 amino acids. Trimming pared 2 bases from V and 6 bases from J, leaving 22 bases between. The CDR3 DNA follows: TGTGCCAGCAGTGAAGCCCCCGATTCCACAGGGTGGAATGGCTACACCTTC. It translates to CASSEAPDSTGWNGYTF.

Only one count was recorded for this clone. This chain joins TRBV5-6 and TRBJ2-7, with 7 nucleotides matching TRBD1. The germline gives CDR1 SGHDT, CDR2 YYEEEE. J lost 3 bases, V lost 3 bases, and 6 bases had no gene match. The CDR3 is made up of 14 amino acids. This chain's CDR3 is CASSSGQSLYEQYF. Here the CDR3 DNA reads TGTGCCAGCAGCTCGGGACAGTCCCTCTACGAGCAGTACTTC.

This sequence joins TRBV23-1 and TRBJ2-1; D uncertain. TRBV23-1 is placed among ORFs of uncertain function. Trimming took 0 bases from V and 6 from J, leaving 9 bases between them. CDR3 size: 14 residues. The CDR3 bases are TGCGCCAGCAGTCAATCCCCAGTCCGCAATGAGCAGTTCTTC. It specifies CASSQSPVRNEQFF.

The gene calls are TRBV11-1 and TRBJ2-7, with D tentatively TRBD2 (5 bases). The CDR3 is 14 residues long. The V end was cut by 3 bases, the J end by 2 bases, with 11 bases between. Germline V gene data show CDR1 as SGHAT and CDR2 as FQDESV (reference sequence). CDR3 DNA: TGTGCCAGCAGCTTCTCTAGGGAGACCTACGAGCAGTACTTC. Its protein is CASSFSRETYEQYF.

The CDR3 DNA reads TGTGCCAGTAGTACCCCGGGACAATCATACGAGCAGTACTTC. This translates into CASSTPGQSYEQYF. The J gene is TRBJ2-7, the V gene TRBV19; D may be TRBD1 (6 bases). The CDR3 has 14 amino acids. Germline CDR1 reads LNHDA; CDR2 reads SQIVND (reference sequence). Trimming cost V 4 bases and J 4 bases, with 14 bases left between them.

The rearrangement joins TRBV19 to TRBJ1-1; D gene ambiguous. The CDR3 has 13 amino acids. CDR1 and CDR2 (germline): LNHDA, SQIVND (reference sequence). With 7 bases removed from V and 4 bases from J, the gap between germline ends came to 13 bases. The CDR3 region has the DNA TGTGCCAGTATCGGCGGCTTGGGCACTGAAGCTTTCTTT. Translating gives CASIGGLGTEAFF.

The rearrangement joins TRBV5-1 to TRBJ2-7, with no clear D. The CDR3 totals 13 residues. V was trimmed by 4 bases and J by 2 bases, leaving 10 bases between them. From germline, CDR1 is SGHRS and CDR2 YFSETQ. The CDR3 nucleotides read TGCGCCAGCAGCCTGGAAGAGGCCTACGAGCAGTACTTC. Its translation is CASSLEEAYEQYF.

There are a few counts of this clone. This chain connects TRBV6-1 to TRBJ2-7; TRBD1 matches at 9 bases. The CDR3 spans 14 residues. The V and J ends lost 7 bases and 4 bases, in that order; junction bases with no gene match: 8. The V gene's germline CDR1 is MNHNS and CDR2 SASEGT. The DNA for the CDR3 is TGTGCCAGCACGGGGCGACAGGGGGGGTACGAGCAGTACTTC. Translated: CASTGRQGGYEQYF.

V is TRBV6-1 and J is TRBJ2-7, with 7 bases lining up with TRBD1. The J segment lost 2 bases and the V segment lost 4 bases, leaving 8 bases of the junction unmatched. CDR1 is MNHNS and CDR2 is SASEGT in the germline V gene. There are 15 residues in the CDR3. CDR3 sequence (DNA): TGTGCCAGCAGTGCCCCGGGACAGCTAACCTACGAGCAGTACTTC. Encoded protein: CASSAPGQLTYEQYF.

The J gene is TRBJ2-3, the V gene TRBV5-1, with D possibly matching TRBD2 (5 bases). V was pared by 4 bases and J by 3 bases, with 6 bases between. Germline CDR1 is SGHRS and CDR2 is YFSETQ. This CDR3 is 12 amino acids long. DNA of the CDR3: TGCGCCAGCAGCCCGGGGACAGATACGCAGTATTTT. Translated, it gives CASSPGTDTQYF.

The chain has TRBV28 and TRBJ2-5; D is undetermined. The V end lost 10 bases, the J end lost 0 bases, and 12 bases lay between the germline ends. The CDR3 length is 13 residues. The germline gives CDR1 MDHEN, CDR2 SYDVKM. Written as DNA, the CDR3 is TGTGCCATGCCTCGGCCGAACCAAGAGACCCAGTACTTC. Its protein is CAMPRPNQETQYF. Full variable domain (remainder filled in from reference TRBV28 and TRBJ2-5): DVKVTQSSRYLVKRTGEKVFLECVQDMDHENMFWYRQDPGLGLRLIYFSYDVKMKEKGDIPEGYSVSREKKERFSLILESASTNQTSMYLCAMPRPNQETQYFGPGTRLLVL.

This clone was detected once. The chain combines TRBV20-1 with TRBJ2-5; D not certain. Germline CDR1 reads DFQATT; CDR2 reads SNEGSKA (reference sequence). The CDR3 contains 10 residues. Deletions cut 4 bases from V and 6 bases from J, with 6 bases between. In nucleotides, the CDR3 is TGCAGTGCTATAGTGAAGACCCAGTACTTC. Encoded protein: CSAIVKTQYF.

About this clone: Other DNA sequences in this sample translate to the same CDR3. V gene TRBV28 combines with J gene TRBJ2-7; D may be TRBD1 (5 bases). V lost 6 bases and J 4 bases, leaving 10 bases between the germline ends. Germline V gene lookup returns CDR1 MDHEN and CDR2 SYDVKM. The CDR3 covers 12 residues. The CDR3 sequence: CASSTTVYEQYF. Here the CDR3 DNA reads TGTGCCAGCAGCACGACAGTGTACGAGCAGTACTTC.

The gene calls are TRBV6-1 and TRBJ1-5; no reliable D call. The germline V gene has CDR1 MNHNS and CDR2 SASEGT. Trimming left V 2 bases short and J 9 bases short, with 11 bases between. This CDR3 is built from 13 residues. CDR3: CASSELSSLPQHF. CDR3 bases: TGTGCCAGCAGTGAACTAAGTTCTTTGCCCCAGCATTTT.

This chain links TRBV7-8 with TRBJ2-3; TRBD1 aligns across 11 bases. V shed 5 bases, J shed 3 bases, and the junction held 7 bases outside the gene matches. Germline CDR1 reads SGHVS; CDR2 reads FQNEAQ. The CDR3 length is 16 residues. The CDR3 here is CASSRTGQGGTDTQYF. Written as DNA, the CDR3 is TGTGCCAGCAGCAGAACGGGACAGGGGGGAACAGATACGCAGTATTTT.

The chain recombines TRBV7-8 with TRBJ2-5; tentative D call: TRBD2 (6 bases). The CDR3 has 14 amino acids. With 2 bases removed from V and 2 bases from J, the gap between germline ends came to 9 bases. Germline V CDR1 and CDR2: SGHVS, FQNEAQ. The CDR3 DNA follows: TGTGCCAGCAGCTTACTTGGGGGGCAAGAGACCCAGTACTTC. Translation: CASSLLGGQETQYF.

The chain is built from TRBV5-1 and TRBJ2-7, with 7 bases fitting TRBD2. Trimming cost V 8 bases and J 0 bases; bases outside gene matches: 11. CDR1 is SGHRS, CDR2 YFSETQ, per germline. The CDR3 is 15 amino acids. CDR3 DNA sequence: TGCGCCAGTGGACCCGGGACTACTCACTCCTACGAGCAGTACTTC. Its protein product is CASGPGTTHSYEQYF.

This clone came up a few times. The chain carries TRBV6-5 and TRBJ2-1; 10 bases map to TRBD1. Per the germline V gene, CDR1 is MNHEY and CDR2 is SVGAGI. The V segment lost 4 bases and the J segment 7 bases; nucleotides outside the gene matches: 4. The CDR3 consists of 14 residues. In DNA form, the CDR3 reads TGTGCCAGCAGTTCGGGACAGGGGATGAATGAGCAGTTCTTC. Its translation is CASSSGQGMNEQFF.

This clone was found once. The chain employs TRBV28 and TRBJ2-7, with 14 bases lining up with TRBD2. This CDR3 comprises 15 residues. CDR1 is MDHEN, CDR2 SYDVKM, per germline. Trimming cost V 5 bases and J 6 bases; bases outside gene matches: 6. The CDR3 region has the DNA TGTGCCAGCAGTCACGGACTAGCGGGAGGAGGCGAGCAGTACTTC. Translating gives CASSHGLAGGGEQYF.

This clone was recorded at least ten times. The J gene is TRBJ2-7, the V gene TRBV6-4; TRBD2 agrees at 9 bases. The CDR3 contains 15 residues. The germline CDR1 and CDR2 sequences are MRHNA and SNTAGT. V was clipped by 0 bases and J by 0 bases; unmatched bases: 0. CDR3 DNA sequence: TGTGCCAGCAGTGACTCTAGCGGGAGCTCCTACGAGCAGTACTTC. As protein: CASSDSSGSSYEQYF.

The gene calls are TRBV6-5 and TRBJ1-3, with no clear D. CDR1 MNHEY and CDR2 SVGAGI come from the germline V gene. V lost 7 bases, J lost 3 bases, and 13 bases lay in between. This CDR3 spans 14 amino acids. CDR3 protein: CASTPPDGGNTIYF. CDR3 in DNA: TGTGCCAGCACCCCCCCTGACGGTGGAAACACCATATATTTT.